This TCR beta chain appears in the sequencing data of a study of blood T cell repertoires in COVID-19. Profiling relied on immunoSEQ multiplex PCR, and the TCRdb table lists in-frame clones only, not all of them. The sample includes around 91,000 clones, approximately 86% of them seen just once. Germline CDR1 is MNHNY and CDR2 is SVGAGI (reference sequence). Trimming at V came to 6 bases and at J to 0 bases, leaving 6 bases not matched to a gene. This CDR3 spans 16 amino acids. The chain employs TRBV6-6 and TRBJ1-4, with 8 bases matching TRBD1. Sequencing was done on a sample of peripheral blood. This TCR was recovered from a human donor in a cohort sampled during active COVID-19. CDR3 nucleotides: TGTGCCAGCAGACCCGGACAGGGCTCAACTAATGAAAAACTGTTTTTT. Translation gives CASRPGQGSTNEKLFF.